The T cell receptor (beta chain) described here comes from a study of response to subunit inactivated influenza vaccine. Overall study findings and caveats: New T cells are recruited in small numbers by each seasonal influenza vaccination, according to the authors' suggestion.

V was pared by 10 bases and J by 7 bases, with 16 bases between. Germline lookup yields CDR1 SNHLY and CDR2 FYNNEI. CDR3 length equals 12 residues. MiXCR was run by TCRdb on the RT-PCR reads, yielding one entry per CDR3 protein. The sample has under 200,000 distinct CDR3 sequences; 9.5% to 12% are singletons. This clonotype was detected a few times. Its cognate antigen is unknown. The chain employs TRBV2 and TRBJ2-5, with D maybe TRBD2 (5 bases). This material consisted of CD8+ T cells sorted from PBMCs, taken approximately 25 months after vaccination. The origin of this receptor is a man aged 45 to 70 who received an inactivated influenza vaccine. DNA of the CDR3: TGTGCCATCGGACTGGCCCGGGGGACCCAGTACTTC. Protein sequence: CAIGLARGTQYF. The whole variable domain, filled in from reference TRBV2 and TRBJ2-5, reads EPEVTQTPSHQVTQMGQEVILRCVPISNHLYFYWYRQILGQKVEFLVSFYNNEISEKSEIFDDQFSVERPDGSNFTLKIRSTKLEDSAMYFCAIGLARGTQYFGPGTRLLVL.